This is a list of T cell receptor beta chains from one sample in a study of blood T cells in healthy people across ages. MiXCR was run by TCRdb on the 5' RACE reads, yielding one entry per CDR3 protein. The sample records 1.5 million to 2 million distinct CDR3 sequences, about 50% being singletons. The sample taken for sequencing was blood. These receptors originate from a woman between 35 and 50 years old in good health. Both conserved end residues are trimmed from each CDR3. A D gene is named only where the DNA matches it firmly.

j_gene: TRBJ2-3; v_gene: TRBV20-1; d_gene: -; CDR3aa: SARGGAPDTQY
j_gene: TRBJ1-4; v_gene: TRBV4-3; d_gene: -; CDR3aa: ASSQYNSLEEKLF
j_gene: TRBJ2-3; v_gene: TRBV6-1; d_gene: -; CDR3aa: ASSEIYLPPSTDTQY
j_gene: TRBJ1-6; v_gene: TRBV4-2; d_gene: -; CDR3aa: ASSQATDGYNSPLH
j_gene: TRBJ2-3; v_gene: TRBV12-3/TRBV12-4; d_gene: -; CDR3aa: ASSFGGPWEGQY
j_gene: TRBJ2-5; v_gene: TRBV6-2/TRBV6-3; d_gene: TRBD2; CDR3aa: ASRRPGLAETQY
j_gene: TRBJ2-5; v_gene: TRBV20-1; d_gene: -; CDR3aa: SARAPSAETQY
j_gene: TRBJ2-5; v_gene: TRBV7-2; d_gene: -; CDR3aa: ASTKIPLDDNEQY
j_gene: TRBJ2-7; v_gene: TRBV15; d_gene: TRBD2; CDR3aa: ATSRDPPGGYEQY
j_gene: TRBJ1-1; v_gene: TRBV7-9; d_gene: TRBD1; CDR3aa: ASSPSRGRETEAF
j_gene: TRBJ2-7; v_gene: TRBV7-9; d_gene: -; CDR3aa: ASSLALWGNEQY
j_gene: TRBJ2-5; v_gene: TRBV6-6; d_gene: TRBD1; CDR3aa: ASSYSRGDRGETQY
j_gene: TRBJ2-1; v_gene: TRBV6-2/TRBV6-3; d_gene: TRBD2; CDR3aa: ASRPAGGPNNEQF
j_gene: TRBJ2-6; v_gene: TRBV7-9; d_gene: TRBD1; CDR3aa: ASNYRGPGVSGANVLT
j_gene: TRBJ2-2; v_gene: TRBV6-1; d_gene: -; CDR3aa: ASSGGALNTGELF
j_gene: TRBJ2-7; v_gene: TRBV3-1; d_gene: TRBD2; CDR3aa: ASSSKTSGGSYEQY
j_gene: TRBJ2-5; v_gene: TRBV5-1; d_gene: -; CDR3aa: ASSNSGETQY
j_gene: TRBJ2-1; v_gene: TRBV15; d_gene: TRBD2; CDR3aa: ATSRDTGLLSSYNEQF
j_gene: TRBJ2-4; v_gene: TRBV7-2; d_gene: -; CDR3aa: ASSLWSSSKNVQY
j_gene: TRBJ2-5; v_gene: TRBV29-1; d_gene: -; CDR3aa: SVLTGVETQY
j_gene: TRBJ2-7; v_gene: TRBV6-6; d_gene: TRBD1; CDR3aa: ASSVRRDRGYEQY
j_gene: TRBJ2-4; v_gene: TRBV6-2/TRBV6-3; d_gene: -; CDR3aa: ASTIDKKNIQY
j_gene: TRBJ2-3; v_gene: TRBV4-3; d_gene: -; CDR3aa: ASSQTGSDTQY
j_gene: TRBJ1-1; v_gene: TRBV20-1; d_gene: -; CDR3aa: SARQQDRNTEAF
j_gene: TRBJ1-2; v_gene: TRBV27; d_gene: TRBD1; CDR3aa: ASSPQPTGGAGSEGYT
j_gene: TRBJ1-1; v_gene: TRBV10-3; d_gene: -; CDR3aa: AIRERTMNTEAF
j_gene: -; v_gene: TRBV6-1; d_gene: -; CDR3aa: ASSNRDGPYEQY
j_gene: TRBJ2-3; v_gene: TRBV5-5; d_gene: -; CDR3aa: ASSTGQRLGDTQY
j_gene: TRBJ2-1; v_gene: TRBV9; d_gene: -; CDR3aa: ASSVDVGQSNEQF
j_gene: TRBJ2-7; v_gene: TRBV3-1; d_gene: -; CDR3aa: ASSRNSRYEQY
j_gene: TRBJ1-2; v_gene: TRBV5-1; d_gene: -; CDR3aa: ASSTSDTGQYYGYT
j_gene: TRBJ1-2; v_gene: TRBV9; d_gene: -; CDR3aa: ASSEYTGTPVDGYT
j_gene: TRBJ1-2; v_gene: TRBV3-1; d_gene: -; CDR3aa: ASSQDAEKPEGYT
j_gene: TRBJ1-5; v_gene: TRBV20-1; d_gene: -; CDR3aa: SAASDTSNQPQH
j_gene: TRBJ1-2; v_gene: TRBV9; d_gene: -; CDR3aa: ASSPRTEGIYGYT
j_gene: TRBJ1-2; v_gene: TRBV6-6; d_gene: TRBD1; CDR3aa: ASREVQGAGNYGYT
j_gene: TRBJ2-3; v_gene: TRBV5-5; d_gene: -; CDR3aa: ASLAADTQY
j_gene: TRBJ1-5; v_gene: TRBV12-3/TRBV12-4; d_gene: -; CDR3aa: ASSRTVQPQH
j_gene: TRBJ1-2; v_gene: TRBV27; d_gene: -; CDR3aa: ASSLMVGVNYGYT
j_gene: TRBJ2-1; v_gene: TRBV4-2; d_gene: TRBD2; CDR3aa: ASSQEPTGGRSYNEQF
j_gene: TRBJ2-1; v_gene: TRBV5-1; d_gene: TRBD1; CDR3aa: ASSPSGTGVNEQF